This T cell receptor (beta chain) originates from a study of identical twins. Regarding the study as a whole: Cord blood's abundant beta clonotypes had fewer insertions, unlike memory repertoires.

To note about this clonotype: Its antigen is not identified.

In TCRdb, the 5' RACE reads were re-called with MiXCR into one record per CDR3 protein. The table shows hundreds of thousands of distinct CDR3 sequences, with 12% occurring only once. This sample was also put to use in a study of yellow fever vaccine responses in identical twins.

This clonotype was sampled from a woman younger than 30 in good health. Sequenced: PBMCs.

CDR3 in DNA: TGCGCCAGCCGGGATTGGGCTTACAATGAGCAGTTCTTC. Its protein is CASRDWAYNEQFF. The chain carries TRBV5-1 and TRBJ2-1, with a possible D match to TRBD2 (5 bases). V was pared by 7 bases and J by 4 bases, with 12 bases between. Germline V gives CDR1 SGHRS, CDR2 YFSETQ. The CDR3 contains 13 residues.